The rows below give T cell receptor beta chains drawn from one sample of a study of cytomegalovirus exposure and HLA in healthy donors. Sequencing was performed with immunoSEQ multiplex PCR; in TCRdb, only in-frame clones are kept and a portion is missing. The table lists roughly 110,000 clones, roughly 80% of them singletons. The sequenced material came from PBMCs. The receptors were sampled from a man aged 50 or older in good health and CMV-seronegative. The CDR3 runs from the conserved cysteine through the conserved F or W. D genes are given only for firm matches. Clone size is given for some rows only: seen once, a few or many times, or a class if the clone is expanded.

abundance: .; v_gene: TRBV7-9; len: 12; j_gene: TRBJ1-4; d_gene: .; CDR3aa: CSSSFANEKLFF; CDR3nt: TGTTCCAGCAGCTTCGCTAATGAAAAACTGTTTTTT
abundance: .; v_gene: TRBV4-2; len: 16; j_gene: TRBJ2-3; d_gene: TRBD2; CDR3aa: CASSQEGLAEGYTQYF; CDR3nt: TGTGCCAGCAGCCAAGAGGGACTAGCGGAGGGATATACGCAGTATTTT
abundance: once; v_gene: TRBV30; len: 13; j_gene: TRBJ1-1; d_gene: TRBD1; CDR3aa: CAWDRGRDTEAFF; CDR3nt: TGTGCCTGGGACAGGGGGCGGGACACTGAAGCTTTCTTT
abundance: few; v_gene: TRBV2; len: 17; j_gene: TRBJ1-5; d_gene: TRBD1; CDR3aa: CASSPLRTGDSNQPQHF; CDR3nt: TGTGCCAGCAGTCCTCTACGGACAGGGGATAGCAATCAGCCCCAGCATTTT
abundance: .; v_gene: TRBV7-9; len: 13; j_gene: TRBJ2-5; d_gene: .; CDR3aa: CASSLQGQETQYF; CDR3nt: TGTGCCAGCAGCTTACAGGGCCAAGAGACCCAGTACTTC
abundance: .; v_gene: TRBV9; len: 15; j_gene: TRBJ1-2; d_gene: .; CDR3aa: CASSTPARDRGGYTF; CDR3nt: TGTGCCAGCAGCACCCCCGCTAGGGATAGGGGTGGCTACACCTTC
abundance: .; v_gene: TRBV19; len: 20; j_gene: TRBJ2-5; d_gene: TRBD1; CDR3aa: CASSIEAGWPGGSGRGTQYF; CDR3nt: TGTGCCAGTAGTATTGAAGCCGGATGGCCAGGGGGTTCCGGGCGAGGGACCCAGTACTTC
abundance: .; v_gene: TRBV4-1; len: 14; j_gene: TRBJ1-1; d_gene: TRBD1; CDR3aa: CASSLQGTNTEAFF; CDR3nt: TGCGCCAGCAGTTTACAGGGGACGAACACTGAAGCCTTCTTT
abundance: .; v_gene: TRBV7-9; len: 15; j_gene: TRBJ1-1; d_gene: .; CDR3aa: CASSLASGSSTEAFF; CDR3nt: TGTGCCAGCAGCTTAGCGTCGGGGTCGAGTACTGAAGCTTTCTTT
abundance: .; v_gene: TRBV9; len: 14; j_gene: TRBJ2-1; d_gene: .; CDR3aa: CASRRDSSYNEQFF; CDR3nt: TGTGCCAGCAGGCGGGACAGCTCCTACAATGAGCAGTTCTTC
abundance: .; v_gene: TRBV5-1; len: 16; j_gene: TRBJ1-3; d_gene: TRBD1; CDR3aa: CASSLQLTGAGNTIYF; CDR3nt: TGCGCCAGCAGCTTACAATTGACAGGGGCCGGAAACACCATATATTTT
abundance: .; v_gene: TRBV2; len: 13; j_gene: TRBJ1-1; d_gene: TRBD1; CDR3aa: CASRETGVPEAFF; CDR3nt: TGTGCCAGCAGAGAGACAGGGGTGCCTGAAGCTTTCTTT
abundance: .; v_gene: TRBV5-1; len: 16; j_gene: TRBJ1-1; d_gene: TRBD1; CDR3aa: CASSLLTGGHNTEAFF; CDR3nt: TGCGCCAGCAGCTTGTTAACAGGGGGGCACAACACTGAAGCTTTCTTT
abundance: .; v_gene: TRBV6-1; len: 14; j_gene: TRBJ2-7; d_gene: TRBD2; CDR3aa: CASSEGGTNYEQYF; CDR3nt: TGTGCCAGCAGTGAAGGGGGGACTAATTACGAGCAGTACTTC
abundance: .; v_gene: TRBV4-1; len: 14; j_gene: TRBJ1-6; d_gene: .; CDR3aa: CASSQRTDNSPLHF; CDR3nt: TGCGCCAGCAGCCAGAGGACAGATAATTCACCCCTCCACTTT
abundance: .; v_gene: TRBV21-1; len: 15; j_gene: TRBJ2-3; d_gene: .; CDR3aa: CASSSGTGGRDTQYF; CDR3nt: TGTGCCAGCAGCAGCGGGACAGGGGGCAGAGATACGCAGTATTTT
abundance: .; v_gene: TRBV28; len: 16; j_gene: TRBJ1-1; d_gene: TRBD1; CDR3aa: CASTRDSISSNTEAFF; CDR3nt: TGTGCCAGCACCCGGGACAGTATATCATCGAACACTGAAGCTTTCTTT
abundance: .; v_gene: TRBV9; len: 15; j_gene: TRBJ2-7; d_gene: TRBD1; CDR3aa: CASSVGGQGPYEQYF; CDR3nt: TGTGCCAGCAGCGTAGGGGGACAGGGGCCCTACGAGCAGTACTTC
abundance: .; v_gene: TRBV7-8; len: 17; j_gene: TRBJ2-3; d_gene: TRBD2; CDR3aa: CASSTGTSGGGTDTQYF; CDR3nt: TGTGCCAGCAGCACCGGGACTAGCGGGGGTGGTACAGATACGCAGTATTTT
abundance: .; v_gene: TRBV5-6; len: 14; j_gene: TRBJ1-5; d_gene: .; CDR3aa: CASSLIGFNQPQHF; CDR3nt: TGTGCCAGCAGCTTGATTGGCTTCAATCAGCCCCAGCATTTT
abundance: .; v_gene: TRBV29-1; len: 18; j_gene: TRBJ2-6; d_gene: TRBD1; CDR3aa: CSVGGGRQGLAGANVLTF; CDR3nt: TGCAGCGTTGGAGGGGGGCGACAGGGGTTGGCTGGGGCCAACGTCCTGACTTTC
abundance: .; v_gene: TRBV11-2; len: 15; j_gene: TRBJ2-5; d_gene: .; CDR3aa: CASSPVLGGQETQYF; CDR3nt: TGTGCCAGCAGCCCCGTCCTAGGGGGCCAAGAGACCCAGTACTTC
abundance: few; v_gene: TRBV7-9; len: 15; j_gene: TRBJ2-1; d_gene: .; CDR3aa: CASSPWGSSADEQFF; CDR3nt: TGTGCCAGCAGCCCATGGGGCTCCTCTGCGGATGAGCAGTTCTTC
abundance: .; v_gene: TRBV5-5; len: 13; j_gene: TRBJ1-1; d_gene: .; CDR3aa: CASSLLIVAEAFF; CDR3nt: TGTGCCAGCAGCTTGCTCATAGTAGCCGAAGCTTTCTTT
abundance: .; v_gene: TRBV2; len: 12; j_gene: TRBJ1-1; d_gene: .; CDR3aa: CASTEQYAEAFF; CDR3nt: TGTGCCAGCACGGAACAGTATGCCGAAGCTTTCTTT
abundance: .; v_gene: TRBV19; len: 19; j_gene: TRBJ1-4; d_gene: .; CDR3aa: CASTRRQRGTVATNEKLFF; CDR3nt: TGTGCCAGTACCAGGAGACAACGCGGGACGGTTGCAACTAATGAAAAACTGTTTTTT